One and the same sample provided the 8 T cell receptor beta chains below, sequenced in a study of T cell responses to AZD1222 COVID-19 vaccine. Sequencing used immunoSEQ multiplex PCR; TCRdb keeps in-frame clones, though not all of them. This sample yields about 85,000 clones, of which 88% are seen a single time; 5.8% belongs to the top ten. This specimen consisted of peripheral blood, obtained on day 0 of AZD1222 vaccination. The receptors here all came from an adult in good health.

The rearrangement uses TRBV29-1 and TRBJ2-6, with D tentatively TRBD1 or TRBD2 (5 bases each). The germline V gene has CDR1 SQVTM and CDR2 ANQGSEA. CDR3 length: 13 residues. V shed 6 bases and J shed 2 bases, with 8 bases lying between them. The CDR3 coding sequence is TGCAGCGTCACGGGACCTGGGGCCAACGTCCTGACTTTC. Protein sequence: CSVTGPGANVLTF. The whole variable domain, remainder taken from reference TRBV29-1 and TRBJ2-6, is SAVISQKPSRDICQRGTSLTIQCQVDSQVTMMFWYRQQPGQSLTLIATANQGSEATYESGFVIDKFPISRPNLTFSTLTVSNMSPEDSSIYLCSVTGPGANVLTFGAGSRLTVL.

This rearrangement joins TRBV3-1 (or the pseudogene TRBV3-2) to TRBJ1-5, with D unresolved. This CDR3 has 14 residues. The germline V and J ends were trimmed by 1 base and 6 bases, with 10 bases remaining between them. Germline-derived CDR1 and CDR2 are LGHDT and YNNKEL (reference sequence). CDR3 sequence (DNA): TGTGCCAGCAGCCAAGGGTCGGCAGCTCAGCCCCAGCATTTT. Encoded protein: CASSQGSAAQPQHF.

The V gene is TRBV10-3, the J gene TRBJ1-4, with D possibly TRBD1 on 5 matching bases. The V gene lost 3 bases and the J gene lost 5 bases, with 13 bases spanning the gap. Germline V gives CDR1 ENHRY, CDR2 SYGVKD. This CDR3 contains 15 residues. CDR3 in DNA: TGTGCCATCAGTGACCGGGACGGTGCAAATGAAAAACTGTTTTTT. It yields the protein CAISDRDGANEKLFF.

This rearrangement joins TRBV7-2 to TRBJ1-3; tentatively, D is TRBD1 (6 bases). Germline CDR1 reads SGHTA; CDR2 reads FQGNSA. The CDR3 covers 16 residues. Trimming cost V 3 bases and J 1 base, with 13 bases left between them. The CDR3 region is CASSFATGWSGNTIYF. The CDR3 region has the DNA TGTGCCAGCAGCTTCGCAACAGGGTGGTCTGGAAACACCATATATTTT.

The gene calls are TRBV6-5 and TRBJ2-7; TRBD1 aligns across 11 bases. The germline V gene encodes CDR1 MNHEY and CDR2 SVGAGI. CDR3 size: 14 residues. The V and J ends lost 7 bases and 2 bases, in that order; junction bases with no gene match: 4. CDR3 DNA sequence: TGTGCCAGCATTGGGACAGGGGGGACCTACGAGCAGTACTTC. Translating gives CASIGTGGTYEQYF.

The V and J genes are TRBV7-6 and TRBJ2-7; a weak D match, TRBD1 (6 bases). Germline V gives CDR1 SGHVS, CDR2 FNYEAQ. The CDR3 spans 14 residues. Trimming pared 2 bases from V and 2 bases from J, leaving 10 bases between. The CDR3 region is CASSLTGSAYEQYF. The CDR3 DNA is TGTGCCAGCAGCTTAACAGGGTCAGCCTACGAGCAGTACTTC.

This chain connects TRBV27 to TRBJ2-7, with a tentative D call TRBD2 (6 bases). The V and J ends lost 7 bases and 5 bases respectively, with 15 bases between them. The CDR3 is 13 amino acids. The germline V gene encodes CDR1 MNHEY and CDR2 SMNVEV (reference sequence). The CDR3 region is CASTLAGGDEQYF. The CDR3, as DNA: TGTGCCAGCACCCTAGCCGGAGGGGACGAGCAGTACTTC.

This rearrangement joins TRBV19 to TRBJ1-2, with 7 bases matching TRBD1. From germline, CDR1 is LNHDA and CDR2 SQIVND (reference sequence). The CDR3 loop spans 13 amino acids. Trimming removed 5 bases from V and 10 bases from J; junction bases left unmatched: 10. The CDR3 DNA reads TGTGCCAGTAGTGTACTGGGACAGCTATACTACACCTTC. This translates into CASSVLGQLYYTF.